Listed here is a single T cell receptor beta chain. Only one count was recorded for this clone. Its cognate antigen has yet to be identified. Per-nucleotide qualities are absent, and no much larger clonotype sits a single base away. The source of the sample is a study of cytomegalovirus exposure and HLA in healthy donors (TCRdb year 2017). Turning to the overall study: An earlier analysis of some 500 of the donors reported 250 to 350 Gb of sequence data and around 120 million unique TCR beta sequences from some 180 million T cells. The later analysis used no new phenotypic data to find candidate immune exposures, relying instead on TCR beta sequences and their occurrence across donors. Approximately 310 gigabases of sequencing data and around 88 million unique TCR sequences made up an early release that covered over 550 HLA-typed donors. Across some 400 genotyped donors of the cohort, an average of about 200,000 unique TCR beta nucleotide sequences per donor were sequenced, and roughly 20% of those sequences were non-productive. In an earlier analysis of 587 of the donors, high-throughput TCR beta sequencing was used to judge whether each TCR beta V gene segment behaved as functional or pseudogenic. Typing coverage varied by locus: roughly 620-640 donors for A, B, C, DRB1 and DQB1; roughly 560 for DQA1; more than 600 for DPA1; 400 to 480 for DPB1. In a later analysis, previously published TCR beta repertoires from about 670 donors were re-analyzed and high-resolution HLA genotyping was added so that TCR occurrence patterns could be studied. Because of strong linkage in the cohort, five DR-DQ haplotypes were treated as single units for association and clustering. HLA typing covered class I and class II loci at four-digit resolution. Donor age, sex, ethnicity and CMV serostatus were compiled alongside the repertoire data. Of the roughly 410 genotyped donors, roughly 76% were placed in the genetic ancestry cluster associated with self-reported Caucasian donors. The T cell repertoires of under 750 subjects were profiled by immunosequencing and related to cytomegalovirus serostatus. The aim of the study was to test whether cataloging public T cell receptors could identify signatures of past pathogen exposure. All discovery cohort repertoires had been generated on a single sequencing platform. High-throughput TCR immunosequencing, statistical association of individual TCRs with disease status, and machine learning were combined to predict cytomegalovirus infection status. A separate validation cohort of 100 to 150 different subjects was used in addition to the roughly 640-subject first cohort. Genome-wide SNP genotypes for about three fifths of the roughly 700 donors were used in a later genetic analysis, which treated that subset as a discovery cohort.

The library relied on the immunoSEQ multiplex PCR assay. The multiplex PCR relied on a mix of 60 forward primers for TCR Vbeta segments and 13 reverse primers for TCR Jbeta segments. The CDR3 region of rearranged TCR beta genes was amplified from genomic DNA with a multiplex PCR assay. The amplified TCR beta libraries were sequenced on the Illumina HiSeq System as 87-base-pair reads. The study's own analysis went as follows. A later analysis tallied 75 million to 95 million unique TCR beta chains across the 650 to 750 repertoires, and around 10 million of those chains were shared by two or more donors. Raw reads were error-corrected and collapsed into unique sequences by a nearest-neighbor algorithm in which closely related sequences were merged to remove PCR and sequencing errors. Alignment of CDR3 sequences to IMGT reference sequences was used to assign V, D and J gene segments. For a sequence to be retained, a match of at least six nucleotides was required to both a V gene segment and a J gene segment. A rearrangement counted as productive if the CDR3 had no stop codons and remained in frame with V and J, and every other rearrangement counted as non-productive. Following IMGT convention, CDR3 was defined as the stretch from the second conserved V-encoded cysteine to the conserved J-encoded phenylalanine. In an earlier analysis of more than 550 of the donors, sequences lacking an unambiguous match to a single V gene segment were excluded. An earlier analysis of around 600 of the donors classified V segments as functional when productive rearrangements were above 56.7% and as segregating when the standard deviation between donors was above 5%. A statistical classification framework was built to diagnose cytomegalovirus status from the catalog of TCR beta chain sequences. In a later analysis, V and J genes were assigned by comparing TCR nucleotide sequences against IMGT/GENE-DB human TR gene sequences. A later analysis assigned CDR3 sequences and most-parsimonious VDJ recombination scenarios with the TCRdist pipeline. In a later analysis, each TCR beta chain was defined by its CDR3 amino acid sequence together with its V-gene family, and reads lacking a unique V-gene family were excluded. In a later analysis, fewer than 600 highly shared, low-generation-probability nucleotide sequences were removed to address suspected cross-contamination and a sequencing artifact. In a later analysis, a clonal expansion index was calculated for each public chain from normalized within-repertoire ranks of inferred template counts. In a later analysis, generation probabilities were computed using a VDJ recombination model fitted to out-of-frame rearrangements, and the results were checked against IGoR. In a later analysis, TCR-TCR, TCR-HLA and TCR-CMV co-occurrence was scored with hypergeometric tests, and a repertoire-size bias correction was applied to TCR pairs. False discovery rates were estimated in a later analysis by permuting HLA or CMV assignments 20 times. In a later analysis, co-occurring TCRs were grouped using DBSCAN, and TCRdist sequence similarity was added for clustering within HLA-allele-positive subsets. Repertoires with fewer than 30,000 or more than 120,000 public chains, plus five repertoires with anomalous nucleotide sharing, were excluded from co-occurrence clustering. In its TCRdb copy, this immuneACCESS table keeps in-frame sequences only and misses some clones. Where compared with another copy, unresolved V genes explain less than half of these, and the others have no known cause. That table is the source of V, J and clone size, and D and trimming were worked out from the DNA. In this sample the table shows around 130,000 clones, 75% to 85% of which occur a single time. The top ten hold approximately 2% of the sample.

General conclusions and limits of the study: Cytomegalovirus status was reported to be diagnosed by the classifier with high specificity and sensitivity in both the original and validation cohorts. While some public TCRs were present in many individuals, most TCR sequences turned up only very rarely across donors. According to a later analysis, most CMV-associated TCR beta chains appeared to be HLA-restricted, and the HLA associations seemed to be driven largely by CMV exposure. V-gene and J-gene trimming of TCR beta chains was associated with a missense DCLRE1C variant in a later genetic analysis, and the association was replicated in an independent cohort. In a later analysis, several top co-occurrence clusters were reported to appear linked to parvovirus B19, influenza, CMV and Epstein-Barr virus. It was suggested by the authors that the approach could potentially be generalized to other disease states and immunological phenotypes. A later analysis found that HLA-associated TCR beta chains were more clonally expanded and had lower generation probabilities than equally common non-associated chains. The study gave a list of around 170 TCR beta chains associated with cytomegalovirus. Presence/absence analyses assumed roughly uniform sequencing depth across donors, an assumption that may not hold. In a later genetic analysis, fewer N-insertions in productive TCRs were reported among donors in an Asian-associated ancestry cluster than the roughly 640-donor mean. Because the 87-base-pair reads could not distinguish some IMGT-functional V segments, including TRBV6-2 and TRBV6-3, those segments were excluded. About 17 rarely observed V segments, including chromosome 9 orphons, were excluded from the earlier analysis of about 600 of the donors because counts were too low. In an earlier analysis of some 550 of the donors, most TCR beta V segments were observed in productive rearrangements about 87% or about 30% of the time, broadly matching IMGT annotations. This cohort had only TCR beta chains sequenced, and the lack of alpha or paired-chain data limited which features could be detected. The sequencing pipeline was judged likely to have produced a cluster of highly shared sequence variants as a technical artifact. In a later analysis, 15,000 to 20,000 TCR beta sequences were associated with specific HLA alleles at a false discovery rate of 0.05. Assigning TCR associations to individual alleles was difficult when HLA alleles, especially DR and DQ, strongly co-occurred. HLA typing was unavailable for some donors at each locus, so association tests used only the typed subset. For the cohort, immune exposure information was limited to CMV serostatus. A further reported finding was that TCR beta sequences accurately predicted the HLA-A and HLA-B alleles for most subjects in the first cohort. Linkage disequilibrium might explain the correlated functional status among segregating V segments, but an unknown experimental factor could not be ruled out. A few of the identified cytomegalovirus-associated TCR beta chains were confirmed in vitro to be specific for cytomegalovirus antigens. In a later analysis, TCR association rates were found to vary across HLA loci, with the most associated TCRs seen for DRB1 alleles and the fewest for HLA-C alleles.

In total, about 650 healthy bone marrow donors made up the cohort. Cohort members were all nominally healthy when sampled, although unrecorded immune exposures were likely present. The donor was CMV seronegative and was included in the group of several hundred seronegative cohort members. Every donor gave a peripheral blood sample, and the peripheral blood mononuclear cells from that sample were used for TCR beta sequencing. The Qiagen DNeasy Blood Extraction Kit was used to extract genomic DNA from the blood cell samples. CDR1 and CDR2 were assigned from the germline V gene as LGHNA and YNFKEQ. Trimming removed 0 bases from V and 0 bases from J, leaving 8 bases between the germline ends. There are 16 amino acids in the CDR3, from cysteine to phenylalanine inclusive. The only DNA kept is the CDR3, 48 bases in frame from the first base.

The sample taken for sequencing was PBMCs. The source is a man younger than 30 in good health and CMV-seronegative. The chain employs TRBV4-2 and TRBJ2-2; the D gene remains uncertain. CDR3 loop: CASSQEAAANTGELFF. The DNA reads as follows: TGTGCCAGCAGCCAAGAGGCCGCGGCGAACACCGGGGAGCTGTTTTTT.